The 6 T cell receptor beta chains in this list originate from one sample, sequenced in a study of CD8+ T cells in alopecia areata. Treatment specified: oral pan-JAK inhibitor, 5-10 mg twice daily. Extraction of RNA preceded its reverse transcription into cDNA, which served as the sequencing template. Profiled with immunoSEQ multiplex PCR; TCRdb holds only in-frame clones, not every one. The repertoire holds roughly 210,000 clones, with roughly 44% as singletons. The specimen was CD4+ T cells sorted from blood, collected at approximately week 39, from a patient treated with tofacitinib. The source of these receptors is a human donor with alopecia areata.

This clone showed up many times. CDR3 protein: CASSESNRPYEQYF. CDR3 DNA sequence: TGTGCCAGCAGTGAATCTAACAGACCCTACGAGCAGTACTTC. The J gene is TRBJ2-7, the V gene TRBV2; D is undetermined. This CDR3 comprises 14 residues. Trimming pared 2 bases from V and 2 bases from J, leaving 10 bases between. The germline V gene has CDR1 SNHLY and CDR2 FYNNEI.

The chain uses TRBV5-8 and TRBJ2-4; D is possibly TRBD2 (6 bases). This CDR3 comprises 15 residues. The ends were cut back, 3 bases at V and 1 base at J, with 11 bases in the middle. The germline V gene has CDR1 SGHTS and CDR2 YDEGEE. In nucleotides, the CDR3 is TGTGCCAGCAGCTATGGGACTCTTGCCAAAAACATTCAGTACTTC. Translation gives CASSYGTLAKNIQYF.

The CDR3 DNA reads TGTGCCAGCAGTCCCGACCGAGGGGGCTACACCTTC. This sequence encodes CASSPDRGGYTF. The rearrangement uses TRBV2 and TRBJ1-2; D gene uncertain. V lost 5 bases and J 8 bases, leaving 12 bases between the germline ends. Germline CDR1 SNHLY, CDR2 FYNNEI. The CDR3 runs to 12 residues.

A few counts support this clone. The chain carries TRBV27 and TRBJ1-2, with a possible D match to TRBD1 (5 bases). This CDR3 is 16 amino acids long. V lost 4 bases and J 4 bases, leaving 19 bases between the germline ends. Germline V gene sequence: CDR1 MNHEY, CDR2 SMNVEV (reference sequence). The CDR3 DNA reads TGTGCCAGCAGTTGGACCGGGACCCGCAACCCCTATGGCTACACCTTC. As protein: CASSWTGTRNPYGYTF.

The V and J genes are TRBV4-1 and TRBJ1-4; D is perhaps TRBD1 (5 bases). Per germline, CDR1 MGHRA and CDR2 YSYEKL. Trimming cost V 1 base and J 8 bases, with 14 bases left between them. The CDR3 sequence is 15 residues long. As DNA, the CDR3 is TGCGCCAGCAGCCAAGGTGACAGCGACCTAGAAAAACTGTTTTTT. It translates to CASSQGDSDLEKLFF.

This clone was picked up a small number of times. The chain joins TRBV28 to TRBJ2-7; D might be TRBD2 (5 bases). CDR3 length equals 13 residues. V dropped 6 bases and J dropped 9 bases, with 18 bases sitting between them. The germline CDR1 and CDR2 sequences are MDHEN and SYDVKM. CDR3 sequence: CASRSDPLSGQYF. The CDR3 nucleotides are TGTGCCAGCAGGTCGGACCCCCTCAGCGGGCAGTACTTC.